This TCR beta chain was captured by sequencing in a study of T cell changes during pregnancy in multiple sclerosis. V lost 6 bases, J lost 4 bases, and 13 bases lay in between. This CDR3 is 15 amino acids long. Germline lookup yields CDR1 LNHNV and CDR2 YYDKDF (reference sequence). Profiling relied on immunoSEQ multiplex PCR, and the TCRdb table lists in-frame clones only, not all of them. Of around 77,000 clones listed, roughly 89% are singletons. The gene calls are TRBV15 and TRBJ1-6; possible D gene TRBD1, 5 bases. The sequence came from a female donor in good health, enrolled as a control in a pregnancy study. The source was peripheral blood, collected in the third trimester of pregnancy. The CDR3 nucleotides are TGTGCCACCAGTGAAGCGGGACGGTATAATTCACCCCTCCACTTT. Amino acids: CATSEAGRYNSPLHF.